Sequencing of this T cell receptor (beta chain) was carried out in a study of blood T cells in healthy people across ages. Germline CDR1 reads SGHRS; CDR2 reads YFSETQ. V was trimmed by 4 bases and J by 5 bases, leaving 19 bases between them. The CDR3 is made up of 15 amino acids. Using a J-beta primer mix together with a sample-barcoded 5' primer, a second PCR was run for 7 to 11 cycles. TCRdb ran MiXCR on the 5' RACE reads and lists one entry per CDR3 protein. The sample yields about 680,000 distinct CDR3 sequences, approximately 50% seen once. A minimum of 7 million PBMCs was isolated per sample. Total RNA extraction produced at least 6 micrograms (per sample) for the study. Study-wide results and caveats: It was held that diversity estimates obtained from one million T cells represented underestimates.

Worth noting for this clonotype: Its specificity is unknown.

This TCR derives from a woman aged 55 to 70 in good health. Sequenced material: blood. The chain combines TRBV5-1 with TRBJ2-7; D possibly uses TRBD1 or TRBD2 (6 bases each). The DNA for the CDR3 is TGCGCCAGCAGCGTTGGGGGGCAGGGGAGAGACGAGCAGTACTTC. This codes for CASSVGGQGRDEQYF.